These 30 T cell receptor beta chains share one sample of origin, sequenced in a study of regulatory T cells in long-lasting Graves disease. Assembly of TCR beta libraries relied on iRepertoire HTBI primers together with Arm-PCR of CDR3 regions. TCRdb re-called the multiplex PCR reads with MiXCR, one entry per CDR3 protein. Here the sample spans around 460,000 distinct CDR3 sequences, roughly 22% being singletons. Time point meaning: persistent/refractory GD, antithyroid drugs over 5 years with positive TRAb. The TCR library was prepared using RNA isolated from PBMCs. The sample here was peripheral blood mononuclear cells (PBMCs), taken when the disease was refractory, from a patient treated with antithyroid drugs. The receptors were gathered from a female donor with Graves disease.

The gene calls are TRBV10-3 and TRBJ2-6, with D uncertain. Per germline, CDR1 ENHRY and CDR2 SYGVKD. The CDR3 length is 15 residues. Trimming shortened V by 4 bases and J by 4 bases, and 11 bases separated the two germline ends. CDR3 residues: CAISAKISGANVLTF. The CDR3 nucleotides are TGTGCCATCAGTGCTAAGATATCGGGGGCCAACGTCCTGACTTTC.

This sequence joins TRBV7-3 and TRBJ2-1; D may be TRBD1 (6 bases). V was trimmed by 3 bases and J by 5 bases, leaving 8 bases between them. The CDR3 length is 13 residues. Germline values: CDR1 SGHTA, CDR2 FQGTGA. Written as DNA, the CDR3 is TGTGCCAGCAGCTTTGGGGGCGACAATGAGCAGTTCTTC. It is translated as CASSFGGDNEQFF.

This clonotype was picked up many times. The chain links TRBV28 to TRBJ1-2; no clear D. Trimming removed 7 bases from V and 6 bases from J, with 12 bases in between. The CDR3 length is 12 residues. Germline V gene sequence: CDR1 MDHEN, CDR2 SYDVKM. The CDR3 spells CASKVGPNGYTF. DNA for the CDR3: TGTGCCAGCAAAGTCGGACCGAATGGCTACACCTTC.

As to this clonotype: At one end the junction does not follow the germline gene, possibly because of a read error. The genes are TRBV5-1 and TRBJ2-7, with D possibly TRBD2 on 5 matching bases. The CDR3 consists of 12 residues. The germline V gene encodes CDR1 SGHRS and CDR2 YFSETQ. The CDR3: CASSLDGGSRSF. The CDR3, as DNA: TGCGCCAGCAGCTTGGATGGCGGGTCCAGAAGTTTC.

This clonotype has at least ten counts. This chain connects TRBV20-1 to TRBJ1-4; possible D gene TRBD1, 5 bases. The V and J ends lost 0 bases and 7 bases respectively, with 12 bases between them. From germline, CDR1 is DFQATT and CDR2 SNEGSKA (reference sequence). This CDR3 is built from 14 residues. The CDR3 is CSARDRQRGEKLFF. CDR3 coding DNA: TGCAGTGCTAGAGATAGACAGAGGGGTGAAAAACTGTTTTTT.

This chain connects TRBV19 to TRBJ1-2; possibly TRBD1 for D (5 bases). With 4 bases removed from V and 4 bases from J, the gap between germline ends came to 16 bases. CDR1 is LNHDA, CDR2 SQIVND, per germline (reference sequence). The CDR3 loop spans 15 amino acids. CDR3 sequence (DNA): TGTGCCAGTAGTAGCCAGGGCCAGGGAAGCTATGGCTACACCTTC. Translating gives CASSSQGQGSYGYTF.

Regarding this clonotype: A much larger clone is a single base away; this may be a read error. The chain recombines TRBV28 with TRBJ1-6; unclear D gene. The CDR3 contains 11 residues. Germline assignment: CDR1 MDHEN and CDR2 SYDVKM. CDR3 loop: CASSFGSPPHF. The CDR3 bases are TGTGCCAGCAGTTTTGGTTCACCCCCCCACTTT.

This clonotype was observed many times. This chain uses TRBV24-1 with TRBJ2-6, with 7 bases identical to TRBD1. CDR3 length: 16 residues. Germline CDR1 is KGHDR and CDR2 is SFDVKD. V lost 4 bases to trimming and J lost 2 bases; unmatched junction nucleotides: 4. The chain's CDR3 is CATSEGDSPGANVLTF. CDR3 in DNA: TGTGCCACCAGTGAGGGGGACAGCCCTGGGGCCAACGTCCTGACTTTC.

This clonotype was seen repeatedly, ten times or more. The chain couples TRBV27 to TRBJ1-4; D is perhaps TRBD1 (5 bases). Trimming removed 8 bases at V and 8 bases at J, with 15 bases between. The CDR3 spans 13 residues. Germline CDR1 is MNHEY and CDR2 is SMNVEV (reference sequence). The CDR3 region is CASSQGEGEKLFF. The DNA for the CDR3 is TGTGCCAGCTCCCAGGGTGAGGGGGAAAAACTGTTTTTT.

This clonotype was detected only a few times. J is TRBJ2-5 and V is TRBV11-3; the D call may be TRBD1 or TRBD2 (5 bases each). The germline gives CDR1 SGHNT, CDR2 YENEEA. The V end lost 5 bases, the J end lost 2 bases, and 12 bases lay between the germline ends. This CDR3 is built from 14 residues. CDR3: CASSVGPQQETQYF. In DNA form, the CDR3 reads TGTGCCAGCAGCGTGGGACCGCAACAAGAGACCCAGTACTTC.

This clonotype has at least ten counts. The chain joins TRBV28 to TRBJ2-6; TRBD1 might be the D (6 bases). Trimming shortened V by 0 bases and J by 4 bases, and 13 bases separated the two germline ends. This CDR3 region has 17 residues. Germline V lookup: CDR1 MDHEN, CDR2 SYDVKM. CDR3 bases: TGTGCCAGCAGTTTATGGGGGGCGCTTGGAGGGGCCAACGTCCTGACTTTC. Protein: CASSLWGALGGANVLTF. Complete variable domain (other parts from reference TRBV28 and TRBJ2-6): DVKVTQSSRYLVKRTGEKVFLECVQDMDHENMFWYRQDPGLGLRLIYFSYDVKMKEKGDIPEGYSVSREKKERFSLILESASTNQTSMYLCASSLWGALGGANVLTFGAGSRLTVL.

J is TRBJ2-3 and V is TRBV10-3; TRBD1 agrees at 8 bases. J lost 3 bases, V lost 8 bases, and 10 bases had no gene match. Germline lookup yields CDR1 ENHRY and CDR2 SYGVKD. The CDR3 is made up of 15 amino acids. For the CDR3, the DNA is TGTGCCATCCGTCGTGACGACAGGGGAACAGATACGCAGTATTTT. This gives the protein CAIRRDDRGTDTQYF.

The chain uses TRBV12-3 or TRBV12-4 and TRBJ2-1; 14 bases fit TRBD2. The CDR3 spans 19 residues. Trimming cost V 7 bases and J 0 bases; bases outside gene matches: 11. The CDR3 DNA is TGTGCCAGCAAAGGGACTAGCGGGAGAGGCCTGAGCTCCTACAATGAGCAGTTCTTC. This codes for CASKGTSGRGLSSYNEQFF.

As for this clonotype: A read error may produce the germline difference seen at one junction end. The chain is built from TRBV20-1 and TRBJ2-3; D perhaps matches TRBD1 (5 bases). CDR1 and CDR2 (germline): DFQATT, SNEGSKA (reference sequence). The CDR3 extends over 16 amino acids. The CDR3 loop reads CSARDRRSKDTDTLYF. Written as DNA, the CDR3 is TGCAGTGCTAGAGATCGTCGCAGCAAGGACACAGATACGCTGTATTTT.

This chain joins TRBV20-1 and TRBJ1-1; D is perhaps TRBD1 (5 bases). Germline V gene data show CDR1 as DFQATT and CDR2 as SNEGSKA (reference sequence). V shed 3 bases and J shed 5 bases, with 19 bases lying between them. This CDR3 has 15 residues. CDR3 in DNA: TGCAGTGCTAGCCGGGGGGACCCATACCAAACTGAAGCTTTCTTT. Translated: CSASRGDPYQTEAFF.

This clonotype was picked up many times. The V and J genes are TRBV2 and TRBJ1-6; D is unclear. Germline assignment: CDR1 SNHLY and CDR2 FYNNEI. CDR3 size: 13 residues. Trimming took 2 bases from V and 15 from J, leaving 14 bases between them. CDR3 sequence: CASSELPSSRLHF. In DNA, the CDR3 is TGTGCCAGCAGTGAACTGCCGAGTTCTCGCCTCCACTTT.

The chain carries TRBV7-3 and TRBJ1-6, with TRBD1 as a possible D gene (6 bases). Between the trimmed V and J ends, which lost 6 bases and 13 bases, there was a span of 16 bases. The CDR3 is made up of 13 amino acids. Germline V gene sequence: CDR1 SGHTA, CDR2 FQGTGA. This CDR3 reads CASSIGGKAPLHF. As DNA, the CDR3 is TGTGCCAGCAGTATTGGGGGCAAAGCTCCCCTCCACTTT. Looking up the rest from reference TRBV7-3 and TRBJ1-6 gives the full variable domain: GAGVSQTPSNKVTEKGKYVELRCDPISGHTALYWYRQSLGQGPEFLIYFQGTGAADDSGLPNDRFFAVRPEGSVSTLKIQRTERGDSAVYLCASSIGGKAPLHFGNGTRLTVT.

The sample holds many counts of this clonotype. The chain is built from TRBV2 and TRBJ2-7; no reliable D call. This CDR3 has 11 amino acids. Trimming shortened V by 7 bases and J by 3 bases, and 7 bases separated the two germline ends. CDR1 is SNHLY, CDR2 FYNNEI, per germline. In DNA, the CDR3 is TGTGCCAGCATAAGGGACTACGAGCAGTACTTC. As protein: CASIRDYEQYF.

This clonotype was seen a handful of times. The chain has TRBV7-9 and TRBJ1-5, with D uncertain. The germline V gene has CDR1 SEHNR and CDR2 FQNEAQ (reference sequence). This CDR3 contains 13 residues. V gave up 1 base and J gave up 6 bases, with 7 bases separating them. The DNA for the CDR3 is TGTGCCAGCAGCTTAGATTCGGGTCAGCCCCAGCATTTT. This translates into CASSLDSGQPQHF. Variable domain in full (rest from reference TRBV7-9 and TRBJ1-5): DTGVSQNPRHKITKRGQNVTFRCDPISEHNRLYWYRQTLGQGPEFLTYFQNEAQLEKSRLLSDRFSAERPKGSFSTLEIQRTEQGDSAMYLCASSLDSGQPQHFGDGTRLSIL.

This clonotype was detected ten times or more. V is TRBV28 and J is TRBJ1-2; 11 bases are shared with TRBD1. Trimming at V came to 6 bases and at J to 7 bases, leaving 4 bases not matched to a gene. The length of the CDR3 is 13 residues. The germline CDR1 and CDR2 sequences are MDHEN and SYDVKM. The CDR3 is CASSTGTGGGYTF. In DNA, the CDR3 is TGTGCCAGCAGCACCGGGACAGGGGGTGGCTACACCTTC.

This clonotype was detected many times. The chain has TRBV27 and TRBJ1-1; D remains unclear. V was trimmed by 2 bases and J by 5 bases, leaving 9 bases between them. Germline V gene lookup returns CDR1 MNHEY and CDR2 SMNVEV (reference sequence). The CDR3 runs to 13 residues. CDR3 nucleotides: TGTGCCAGCAGTTTAATTTGGAGGACTGAAGCTTTCTTT. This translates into CASSLIWRTEAFF.

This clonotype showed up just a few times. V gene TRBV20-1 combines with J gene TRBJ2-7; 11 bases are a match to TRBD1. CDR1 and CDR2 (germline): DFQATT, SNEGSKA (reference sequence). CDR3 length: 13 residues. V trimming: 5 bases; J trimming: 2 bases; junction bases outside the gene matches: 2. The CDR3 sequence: CSAEGQGAYEQYF. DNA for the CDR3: TGCAGTGCTGAGGGACAGGGGGCCTACGAGCAGTACTTC.

CDR3 in amino acids: CASSLSRGNTYEQYF. CDR3 nucleotides: TGCGCCAGCAGCCTGTCCCGTGGCAATACCTACGAGCAGTACTTC. The V and J genes are TRBV4-3 and TRBJ2-7; D remains unclear. The V gene's germline CDR1 is LGHNA and CDR2 YSLEER. V was trimmed by 4 bases and J by 2 bases, leaving 15 bases between them. The CDR3 is made up of 15 amino acids.

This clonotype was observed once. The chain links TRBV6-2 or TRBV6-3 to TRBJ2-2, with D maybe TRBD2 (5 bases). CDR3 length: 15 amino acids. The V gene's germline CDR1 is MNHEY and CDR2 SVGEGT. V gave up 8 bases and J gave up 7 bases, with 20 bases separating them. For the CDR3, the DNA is TGTGCCAGCTCAGTCGAGGGTGGGAGAAACGGGGAGCTGTTTTTT. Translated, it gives CASSVEGGRNGELFF.

This CDR3 reads CASSKTGISDTQYF. In DNA, the CDR3 is TGTGCCAGCAGTAAGACAGGGATTTCGGATACGCAGTATTTT. The chain has TRBV12-3 or TRBV12-4 and TRBJ2-3; 7 positions match TRBD1. This CDR3 has 14 amino acids. V was pared by 5 bases and J by 6 bases, with 8 bases of the junction left unmatched.

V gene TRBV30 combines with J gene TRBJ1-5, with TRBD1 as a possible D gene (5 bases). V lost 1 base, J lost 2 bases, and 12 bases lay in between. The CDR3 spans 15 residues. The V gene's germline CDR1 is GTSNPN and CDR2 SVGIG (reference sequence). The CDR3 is CAWSGGTFGNQPQHF. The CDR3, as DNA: TGTGCCTGGAGTGGGGGGACCTTTGGCAATCAGCCCCAGCATTTT. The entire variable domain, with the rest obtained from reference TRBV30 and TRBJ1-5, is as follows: SQTIHQWPATLVQPVGSPLSLECTVEGTSNPNLYWYRQAAGRGLQLLFYSVGIGQISSEVPQNLSASRPQDRQFILSSKKLLLSDSGFYLCAWSGGTFGNQPQHFGDGTRLSIL.

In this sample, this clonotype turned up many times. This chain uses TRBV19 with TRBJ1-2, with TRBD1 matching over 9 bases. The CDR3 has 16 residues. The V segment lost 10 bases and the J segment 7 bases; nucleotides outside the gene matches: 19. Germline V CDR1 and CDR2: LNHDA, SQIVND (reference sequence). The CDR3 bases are TGTGCCACCTCGGTTGGCCCGGGACAGGGTACGAGTGGCTACACCTTC. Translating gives CATSVGPGQGTSGYTF.

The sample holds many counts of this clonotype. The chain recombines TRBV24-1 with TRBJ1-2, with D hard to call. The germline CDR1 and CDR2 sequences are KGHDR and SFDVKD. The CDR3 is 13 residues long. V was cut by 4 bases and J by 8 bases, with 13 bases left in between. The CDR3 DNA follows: TGTGCCACCAGTGAGCCTCCTCCGGGAGGCTACACCTTC. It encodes CATSEPPPGGYTF.

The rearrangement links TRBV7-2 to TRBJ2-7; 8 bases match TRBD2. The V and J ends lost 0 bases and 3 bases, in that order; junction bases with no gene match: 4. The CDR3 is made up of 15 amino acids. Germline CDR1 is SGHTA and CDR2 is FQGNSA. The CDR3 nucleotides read TGTGCCAGCAGCTTAGCAGCGGGAGAATACTACGAGCAGTACTTC. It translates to CASSLAAGEYYEQYF.

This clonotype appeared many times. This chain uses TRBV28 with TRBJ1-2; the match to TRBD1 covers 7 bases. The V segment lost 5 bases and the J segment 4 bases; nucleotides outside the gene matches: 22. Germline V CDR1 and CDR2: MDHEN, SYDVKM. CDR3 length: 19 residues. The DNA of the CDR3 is TGTGCCAGCAGTCCCCGCCTGTCAAAACCGGGACAGTCTTTCTATGGCTACACCTTC. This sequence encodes CASSPRLSKPGQSFYGYTF.